This T cell receptor beta chain appears in the sequencing data of a study of Ad26.COV2.S vaccination and SARS-CoV-2 variants. TCRdb's table, derived via immunoSEQ multiplex PCR, lists solely in-frame clones and lacks some. The repertoire holds approximately 240,000 clones, with around 89% as singletons. Treatment denoted: around 19 received Ad26.COV2.S at low or high dose, single or two shots; five or six received placebo; per-sample allocation not given. At day 63 after the first vaccine or placebo injection, samples were drawn. This CDR3 is 16 amino acids long. Trimming removed 1 base at V and 2 bases at J, with 14 bases between. CDR1 is MNHEY and CDR2 is SMNVEV in the germline V gene (reference sequence). Notes on the study in general: CD8+ and CD4+ T cells specific for spike reportedly responded with substantial breadth after vaccination.

As for this clone: Antigen unknown.

The sequencing here drew on peripheral blood, taken in a trial of Ad26.COV2.S vaccine versus placebo. The rearrangement joins TRBV27 to TRBJ2-5; D is perhaps TRBD1 or TRBD2 (6 bases each). This TCR derives from a person between 18 and 60 years old who received the Ad26.COV2.S COVID-19 vaccine or a placebo. In nucleotides, the CDR3 is TGTGCCAGCAGTTTATTACGGGGGCTGGGGCAAGAGACCCAGTACTTC. Translated, it gives CASSLLRGLGQETQYF.